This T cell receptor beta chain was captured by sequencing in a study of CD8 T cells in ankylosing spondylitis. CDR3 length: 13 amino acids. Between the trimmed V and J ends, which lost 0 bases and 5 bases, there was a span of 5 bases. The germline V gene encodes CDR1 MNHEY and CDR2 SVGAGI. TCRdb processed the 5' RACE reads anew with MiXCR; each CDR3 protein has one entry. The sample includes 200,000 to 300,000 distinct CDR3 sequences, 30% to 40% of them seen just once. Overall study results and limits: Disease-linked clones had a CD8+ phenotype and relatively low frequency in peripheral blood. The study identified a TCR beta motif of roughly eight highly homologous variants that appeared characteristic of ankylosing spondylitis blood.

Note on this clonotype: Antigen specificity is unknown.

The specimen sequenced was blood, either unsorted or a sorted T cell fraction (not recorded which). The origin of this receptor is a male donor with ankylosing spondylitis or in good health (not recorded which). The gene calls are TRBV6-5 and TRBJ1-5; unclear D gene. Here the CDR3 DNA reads TGTGCCAGCAGTTACTCGCGGGATCAGCCCCAGCATTTT. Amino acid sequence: CASSYSRDQPQHF.